This T cell receptor beta chain was identified in a study of blood T cell repertoires in COVID-19. Measured with immunoSEQ multiplex PCR; TCRdb has only the in-frame clones, and not every one. The sample records about 320,000 clones, around nine tenths being singletons. The length of the CDR3 is 15 residues. Germline V lookup: CDR1 KGHDR, CDR2 SFDVKD. V was pared by 3 bases and J by 4 bases, with 14 bases between. Participants came from about two dozen US areas, aged roughly 18 to 89 years. This sequence originates from a man in his thirties or forties who had recovered from COVID-19. The rearrangement links TRBV24-1 to TRBJ2-5; D might be TRBD2 (5 bases). Sequenced: PBMCs or T cells enriched from blood (not recorded which). The CDR3 region is CATSDKMGSGETQYF. Here the CDR3 DNA reads TGTGCCACCAGTGATAAAATGGGAAGCGGAGAGACCCAGTACTTC.